The clone carrying this T cell receptor (beta chain) was seen only once. Per the authors' pipeline: Scientists estimated how many nucleated cells there were by amplifying reference gene primers. TCRdb keeps only in-frame clones here, not all; method: immunoSEQ multiplex PCR. V, J and clone size are those of that table, while D and trimming were read from the DNA. The sample lists some 64,000 clones; about 76% were seen once. The sample comes from a study of blood T cell repertoires in COVID-19. Study-level information: Spain, Italy and the United States supplied samples that represented acute and convalescent COVID-19. From T cells, B-cell-depleted T cells, or PBMCs came the material, which was cDNA or gDNA.

This CDR3 has 17 amino acids. Germline CDR1 WSHSY, CDR2 SAAADI. V lost 2 bases to trimming and J lost 4 bases, with 17 bases between them. The receptor's source is a human donor in a cohort sampled during active COVID-19. The source material was peripheral blood. This chain joins TRBV10-2 and TRBJ2-2; possible D gene TRBD1, 5 bases. Here the CDR3 reads CASSEAQVFSFTGELFF. The CDR3 nucleotides are TGCGCCAGCAGTGAGGCACAGGTTTTTAGTTTCACCGGGGAGCTGTTTTTT.